This TCR beta chain was sequenced in a study of blood T cell repertoires in COVID-19. As for the study in general: COVID-19 samples, acute and convalescent, were from the United States, Italy and Spain.

Generated by immunoSEQ multiplex PCR, the TCRdb table keeps only in-frame clones and is missing some. The sample has about 360,000 clones, around 87% seen once. Trimming stripped 2 bases from V and 5 bases from J, with 8 bases between. The germline CDR1 and CDR2 sequences are SGHRS and YFSETQ. CDR3 length: 13 amino acids. This TCR was recovered from a human donor in a cohort sampled during active COVID-19. The chain couples TRBV5-1 to TRBJ2-1, with a possible D match to TRBD2 (5 bases). The sequenced sample consisted of peripheral blood. The CDR3 spells CASSLSGNNEQFF. CDR3 bases: TGCGCCAGCAGCTTAAGCGGCAACAATGAGCAGTTCTTC.